One sample yielded the 10 T cell receptor beta chains listed below, sequenced in a study of PD-L1 blockade in urothelial cancer. Sequencing was performed with immunoSEQ multiplex PCR; in TCRdb, only in-frame clones are kept and a portion is missing. The sample yields about 84,000 clones, about four fifths seen once. The material sequenced was PBMCs, taken around atezolizumab (anti-PD-L1) treatment. The receptors here all came from a man aged 70-80 years with urothelial cancer.

The chain carries TRBV5-1 and TRBJ1-1; maybe TRBD1 (6 bases). The V end was cut by 0 bases, the J end by 4 bases, with 22 bases between. The CDR3 is made up of 18 amino acids. Germline CDR1 SGHRS, CDR2 YFSETQ. This chain's CDR3 is CASSLGEVVTGRATEAFF. The CDR3, as DNA: TGCGCCAGCAGCTTGGGAGAGGTCGTTACAGGGCGGGCCACTGAAGCTTTCTTT.

The genes are TRBV7-6 and TRBJ2-1; D is undetermined. V lost 5 bases and J lost 10, with 12 bases in between. The CDR3 is 12 residues long. Germline V gene data show CDR1 as SGHVS and CDR2 as FNYEAQ. CDR3 residues: CASSPRSYEQFF. As DNA, the CDR3 is TGTGCCAGCAGCCCGAGGAGTTACGAGCAGTTCTTC.

V usage is TRBV5-4 and J usage is TRBJ2-5; 9 nucleotides match TRBD2. Trimming took 4 bases from V and 5 from J; bases not matched to a gene: 12. The CDR3 covers 16 residues. From germline, CDR1 is SGHNT and CDR2 YYREEE (reference sequence). CDR3 loop: CASSAEAGGGRETQYF. CDR3 DNA: TGTGCCAGCAGCGCGGAAGCGGGGGGAGGTAGGGAGACCCAGTACTTC.

V and J are TRBV19 and TRBJ1-1; D call uncertain. Deletions cut 6 bases from V and 5 bases from J, with 7 bases between. The CDR3 covers 11 residues. The V gene's germline CDR1 is LNHDA and CDR2 SQIVND (reference sequence). The CDR3, as DNA: TGTGCCAGTAGCTTCTTGACTGAAGCTTTCTTT. This codes for CASSFLTEAFF.

The chain uses TRBV5-6 and TRBJ2-1; possible D gene TRBD2, 6 bases. V was clipped by 4 bases and J by 4 bases, with 27 bases between them. CDR3 length: 19 amino acids. Germline loops: CDR1 SGHDT, CDR2 YYEEEE. The CDR3 region has the DNA TGTGCCAGCAGCCCTATTATGGTCGTTTCCGGGACTGTGTACAATGAGCAGTTCTTC. Its protein product is CASSPIMVVSGTVYNEQFF.

The chain links TRBV19 to TRBJ2-7, with a weak D call TRBD2 (7 bases). V was cut by 3 bases and J by 0 bases, with 12 bases left in between. The V gene's germline CDR1 is LNHDA and CDR2 SQIVND (reference sequence). There are 15 residues in the CDR3. The CDR3 sequence is CASSIGAGASYEQYF. The CDR3 DNA reads TGTGCCAGTAGTATCGGCGCGGGGGCCTCCTACGAGCAGTACTTC.

The chain links TRBV19 to TRBJ1-4, with TRBD1 matching over 10 bases. There are 14 residues in the CDR3. V lost 5 bases to trimming and J lost 12 bases; unmatched junction nucleotides: 9. Germline values: CDR1 LNHDA, CDR2 SQIVND (reference sequence). The CDR3 loop reads CASSRRDRGIELFF. The CDR3 nucleotides read TGTGCCAGTAGTCGCCGGGACAGGGGTATAGAACTGTTTTTT. Full variable domain (missing parts from reference TRBV19 and TRBJ1-4): DGGITQSPKYLFRKEGQNVTLSCEQNLNHDAMYWYRQDPGQGLRLIYYSQIVNDFQKGDIAEGYSVSREKKESFPLTVTSAQKNPTAFYLCASSRRDRGIELFFGSGTQLSVL.

V and J are TRBV7-8 and TRBJ1-4, with 8 nucleotides matching TRBD1. V was clipped by 2 bases and J by 7 bases; unmatched bases: 6. The CDR3 covers 15 residues. The germline V gene has CDR1 SGHVS and CDR2 FQNEAQ. The CDR3 sequence: CASSLSSGGSEKLFF. The CDR3, as DNA: TGTGCCAGCAGCTTATCATCAGGGGGCAGTGAAAAACTGTTTTTT.

The chain couples TRBV6-4 to TRBJ1-2, with a weak D call TRBD1 (6 bases). Germline V CDR1 and CDR2: MRHNA, SNTAGT. The CDR3 has 15 amino acids. V gave up 6 bases and J gave up 1 base, with 15 bases separating them. The CDR3 coding sequence is TGTGCCAGCAGGGAGCAGACAGGAATTAACTATGGCTACACCTTC. Translated, it gives CASREQTGINYGYTF.

The CDR3 region is CASSPPNGANTGELFF. CDR3 DNA sequence: TGTGCCAGCTCACCACCGAACGGAGCAAACACCGGGGAGCTGTTTTTT. The J gene is TRBJ2-2, the V gene TRBV18; D is undetermined. This CDR3 spans 16 amino acids. V lost 0 bases and J lost 2, with 10 bases in between. Germline CDR1 is KGHSH and CDR2 is LQKENI.